Listed here is a single T cell receptor (beta chain). Its antigen is as yet unknown. Trimming took 3 bases from V and 5 from J, leaving 14 bases between them. The CDR3 length is 15 residues. Germline-derived CDR1 and CDR2 are SGHAT and FQNNGV. Healthy Caucasian individuals from Russia aged roughly 6 to 90 were enrolled as donors. These data originate in a study of blood T cells in healthy people across ages. Study-wide findings and caveats: With naive T cell percentage, TCR beta diversity showed a strong correlation.

A second PCR, run for roughly 7 to 12 cycles, used a sample-barcoded 5' primer plus a J-beta primer mix. Every single cDNA molecule received a tag from a template-switch adaptor with 12 random nucleotides. TCRdb ran MiXCR on the 5' RACE reads and lists one entry per CDR3 protein. The data show roughly 1,300,000 distinct CDR3 sequences, roughly 64% seen once. The V and J genes are TRBV11-2 and TRBJ2-1, with a weak D call TRBD1 (5 bases). This TCR was sampled from a man between 18 and 35 years old in good health. Material: blood. CDR3 in DNA: TGTGCCAGCAGCTTGATGCAGGGTATTCACAATGAGCAGTTCTTC. The encoded protein is CASSLMQGIHNEQFF.